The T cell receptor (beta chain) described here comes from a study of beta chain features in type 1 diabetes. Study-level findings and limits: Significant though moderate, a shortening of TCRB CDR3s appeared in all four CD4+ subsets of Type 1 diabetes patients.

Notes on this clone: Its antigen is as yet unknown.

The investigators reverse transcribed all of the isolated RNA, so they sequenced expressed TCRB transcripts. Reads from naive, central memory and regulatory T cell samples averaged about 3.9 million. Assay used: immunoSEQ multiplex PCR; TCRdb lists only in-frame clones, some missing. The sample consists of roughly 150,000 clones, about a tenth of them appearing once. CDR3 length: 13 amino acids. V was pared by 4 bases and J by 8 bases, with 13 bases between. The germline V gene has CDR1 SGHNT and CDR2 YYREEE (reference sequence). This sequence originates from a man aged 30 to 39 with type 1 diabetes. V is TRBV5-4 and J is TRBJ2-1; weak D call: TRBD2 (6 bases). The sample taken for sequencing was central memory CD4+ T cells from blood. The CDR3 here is CASSAGRAYEQFF. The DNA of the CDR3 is TGTGCCAGCAGCGCCGGGAGAGCGTATGAGCAGTTCTTC.